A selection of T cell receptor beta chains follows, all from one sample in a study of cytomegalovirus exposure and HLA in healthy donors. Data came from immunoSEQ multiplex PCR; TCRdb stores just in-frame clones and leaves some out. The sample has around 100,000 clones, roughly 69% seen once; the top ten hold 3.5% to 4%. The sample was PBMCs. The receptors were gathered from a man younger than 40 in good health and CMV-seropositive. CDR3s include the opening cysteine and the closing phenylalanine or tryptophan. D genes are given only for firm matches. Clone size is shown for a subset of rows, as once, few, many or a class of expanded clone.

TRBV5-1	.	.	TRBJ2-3	TGCGCCAGCAGCTTCCTAGGGGGTAGCACAGATACGCAGTATTTT	CASSFLGGSTDTQYF
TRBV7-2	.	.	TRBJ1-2	TGTGCCAGCAGCCCTGCCCTGACTGGGTACTATGGCTACACCTTC	CASSPALTGYYGYTF
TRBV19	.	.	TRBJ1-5	TGTGCCAGTAGTATAGCGGGATTCAATCAGCCCCAGCATTTT	CASSIAGFNQPQHF
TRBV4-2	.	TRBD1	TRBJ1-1	TGTGCCAGCAGCCAATCGGGGACAGGGGACACTGAAGCTTTCTTT	CASSQSGTGDTEAFF
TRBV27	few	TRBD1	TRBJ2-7	TGTGCCAGCAGCCGACAGGGAACCTACGAGCAGTACTTC	CASSRQGTYEQYF
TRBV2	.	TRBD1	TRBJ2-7	TGTGCCAGCACTACCAGAAGACAGGGGATGTACGAGCAGTACTTC	CASTTRRQGMYEQYF
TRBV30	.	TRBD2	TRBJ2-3	TGTGCCTGGAGTGCGTTTGCTAGCGGGGGAACAGATACGCAGTATTTT	CAWSAFASGGTDTQYF
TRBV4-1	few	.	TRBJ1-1	TGCGCCAGCAGCCCTCGGGAGTCGAACACTGAAGCTTTCTTT	CASSPRESNTEAFF
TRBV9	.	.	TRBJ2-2	TGTGCCAGCAGCTTAGATGTTTCTTACACCGGGGAGCTGTTTTTT	CASSLDVSYTGELFF
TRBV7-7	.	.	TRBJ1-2	TGTGCTAGCAGCTTTAGCGAGGCAGGTCATAGCCATGGCTACACCTTC	CASSFSEAGHSHGYTF
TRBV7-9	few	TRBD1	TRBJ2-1	TGTGCCAGCAGCTTGGACAGGGGAGGCTCCTACAATGAGCAGTTCTTC	CASSLDRGGSYNEQFF
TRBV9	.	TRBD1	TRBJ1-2	TGTGCCAGCAGCGTCGCGACAGGGCTCTATGGCTACACCTTC	CASSVATGLYGYTF
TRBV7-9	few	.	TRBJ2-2	TGTGCCAGCAGCTTACTATGGCCAGGGGCTTCCGGGGAGCTGTTTTTT	CASSLLWPGASGELFF
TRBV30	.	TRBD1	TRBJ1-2	TGTGCCTGGATGAGAGACAGGGCCCATGCAGGCTATGGCTACACCTTC	CAWMRDRAHAGYGYTF
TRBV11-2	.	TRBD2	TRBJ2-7	TGTGCCAGCAGCCAGCCGGGACTAGCGAAGCAGTACTTC	CASSQPGLAKQYF
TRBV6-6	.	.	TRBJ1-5	TGTGCCAGCAGTCCCAAACTTTCCCCAAATCAGCCCCAGCATTTT	CASSPKLSPNQPQHF
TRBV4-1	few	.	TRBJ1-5	TGCGCCAGCAGCAAGGGACACCCAGGGAGCAATCAGCCCCAGCATTTT	CASSKGHPGSNQPQHF
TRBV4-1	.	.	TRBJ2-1	TGCGCCAGCAGCCCCGACGGGGAGGCCCGTTACAATGAGCAGTTCTTC	CASSPDGEARYNEQFF
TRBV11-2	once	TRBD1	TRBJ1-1	TGTGCCAGCACCTACAGGGGAACGAACACTGAAGCTTTCTTT	CASTYRGTNTEAFF
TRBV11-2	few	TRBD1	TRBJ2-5	TGTGCCAGCAGCTCGGGGGACAGGGGAAGGGGGGAGACCCAGTACTTC	CASSSGDRGRGETQYF
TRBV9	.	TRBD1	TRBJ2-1	TGTGCCAGCAGCGTTGGCGGACAGGTCTACAATGAGCAGTTCTTC	CASSVGGQVYNEQFF
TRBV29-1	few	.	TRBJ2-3	TGCAGCGTTGAAGCAGGGGATGTCATGTATACGCAGTATTTT	CSVEAGDVMYTQYF
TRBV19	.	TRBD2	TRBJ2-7	TGTGCCAGTAGTCTCGGACGGGGGGTTTCCTACGAGCAGTACTTC	CASSLGRGVSYEQYF
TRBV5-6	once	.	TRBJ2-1	TGTGCCAGCAGCTTGGGGACGGGGTCGTACAATGAGCAGTTCTTC	CASSLGTGSYNEQFF
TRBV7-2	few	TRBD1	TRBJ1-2	TGTGCCAGCAGCTTAGTTCGACAGGGCCATGGCTACACCTTC	CASSLVRQGHGYTF
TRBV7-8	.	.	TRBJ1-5	TGTGCCAGCAGCTTTTCAGCTGGGGCCAATCAGCCCCAGCATTTT	CASSFSAGANQPQHF
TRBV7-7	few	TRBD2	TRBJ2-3	TGTGCTAGCAGCCCTCTGGGGGGGGCAGATACGCAGTATTTT	CASSPLGGADTQYF
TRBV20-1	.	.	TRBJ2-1	TGCAGTGCACAGCGGTACAATGAGCAGTTCTTC	CSAQRYNEQFF
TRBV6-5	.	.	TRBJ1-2	TGTGCCAGCAGTTTCCGGACAAGAAACTATGGCTACACCTTC	CASSFRTRNYGYTF
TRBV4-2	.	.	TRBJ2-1	TGTGCCAGCAGCCAAGAGGGAGCGTTCTCCTACAATGAGCAGTTCTTC	CASSQEGAFSYNEQFF
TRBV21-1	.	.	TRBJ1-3	TGTGCCAGCAGCAGTCGGGACAGAAGCTCTGGAAACACCATATATTTT	CASSSRDRSSGNTIYF
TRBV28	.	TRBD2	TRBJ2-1	TGTGCCAGCAGTTTAGGGGGGGCCTACAATGAGCAGTTCTTC	CASSLGGAYNEQFF
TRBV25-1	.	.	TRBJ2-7	TGTGCCAGCAGTGAACCGGGAGAACTTAGGAGGGGCGAGCAGTACTTC	CASSEPGELRRGEQYF
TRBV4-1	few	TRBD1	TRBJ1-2	TGCGCCAGCAGCCAAGTTTACGGGGACAGCCAATATGGCTACACCTTC	CASSQVYGDSQYGYTF
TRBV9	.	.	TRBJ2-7	TGTGCCAGCAGCCCTGGACGGGGAGGCTACGAGCAGTACTTC	CASSPGRGGYEQYF
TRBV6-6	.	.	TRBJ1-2	TGTGCCAGCAGCTACAGGAGGGGCAGTAGTGACTATGGCTACACCTTC	CASSYRRGSSDYGYTF
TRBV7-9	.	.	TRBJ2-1	TGTGCCAGCAGCTTAACTAGCTACAATGAGCAGTTCTTC	CASSLTSYNEQFF
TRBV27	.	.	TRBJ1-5	TGTGCCAGCACTCCTAGGTCAGGGATGGGCAATCAGCCCCAGCATTTT	CASTPRSGMGNQPQHF
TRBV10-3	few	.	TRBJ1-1	TGTGCCACCTCGGCGGTTGTGAACACTGAAGCTTTCTTT	CATSAVVNTEAFF
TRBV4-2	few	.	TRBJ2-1	TGTGCCAGCAGCCAAGTTACGGGCTCCTACAATGAGCAGTTCTTC	CASSQVTGSYNEQFF
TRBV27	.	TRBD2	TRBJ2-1	TGTGCCAGCAGTCCGGGACTAGCGACCTACAATGAGCAGTTCTTC	CASSPGLATYNEQFF
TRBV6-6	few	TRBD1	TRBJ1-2	TGTGCCAGCAGACGGACAGGGCATGGCTACACCTTC	CASRRTGHGYTF
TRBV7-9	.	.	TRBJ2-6	TGTGCCAGCAGCTTAGGGGTTCGGGGTACTGGGGCCAACGTCCTGACTTTC	CASSLGVRGTGANVLTF
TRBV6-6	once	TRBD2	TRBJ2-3	TGTGCCAGCAGTTACGGGGGGGTCACAGATACGCAGTATTTT	CASSYGGVTDTQYF
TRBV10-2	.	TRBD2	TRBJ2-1	TGCGCCAGCACATCGAGCGGGGGGGACAATGAGCAGTTCTTC	CASTSSGGDNEQFF
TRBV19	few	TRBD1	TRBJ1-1	TGTGCCAGTAGTATCTGGGACAGGGCAAACACTGAAGCTTTCTTT	CASSIWDRANTEAFF
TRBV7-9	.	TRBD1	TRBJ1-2	TGTTCCAGCAGCCGCGGGACAGGGGAGGGCTACACCTTC	CSSSRGTGEGYTF
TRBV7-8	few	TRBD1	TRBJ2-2	TGTGCCGAAGGACAGGGTTCGAACACCGGGGAGCTGTTTTTT	CAEGQGSNTGELFF
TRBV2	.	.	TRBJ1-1	TGTGCCAGTGAGAGGGCGGGGGACACTGAAGCTTTCTTT	CASERAGDTEAFF
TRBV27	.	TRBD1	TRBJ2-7	TGTGCCAGCAGACCTACCGACAGGGGTGGTGACGAGCAGTACTTC	CASRPTDRGGDEQYF
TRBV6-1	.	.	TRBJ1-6	TGTGCCAGCAGTGAGGCGGCTTCGGCCCTCCACTTT	CASSEAASALHF
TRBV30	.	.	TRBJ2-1	TGTGGGCTAGCAGGCTACAATGAGCAGTTCTTC	CGLAGYNEQFF